The clone carrying this T cell receptor beta chain has a single count. The sample originates from a study of T cells in tuberculosis. The CDR3 runs 16 residues. V dropped 2 bases and J dropped 7; count of bases not matched to a gene: 10. Germline V CDR1 and CDR2: MNHNY, SVGAGI (reference sequence). This table comes from immunoSEQ multiplex PCR, and its TCRdb copy is limited to in-frame clones, with some not included. The sample shows about 33,000 clones, roughly 96% of them seen only once. This chain links TRBV6-6 with TRBJ1-5, with 8 bases that match TRBD1. The sample comprised PBMCs. The sequence was obtained from a donor between 10 and 35 years old with latent tuberculosis or without tuberculosis infection. The CDR3 DNA reads TGTGCCAGCAGTTACACCGGACAGGGATGGGGGCAGCCCCAGCATTTT. Protein: CASSYTGQGWGQPQHF.